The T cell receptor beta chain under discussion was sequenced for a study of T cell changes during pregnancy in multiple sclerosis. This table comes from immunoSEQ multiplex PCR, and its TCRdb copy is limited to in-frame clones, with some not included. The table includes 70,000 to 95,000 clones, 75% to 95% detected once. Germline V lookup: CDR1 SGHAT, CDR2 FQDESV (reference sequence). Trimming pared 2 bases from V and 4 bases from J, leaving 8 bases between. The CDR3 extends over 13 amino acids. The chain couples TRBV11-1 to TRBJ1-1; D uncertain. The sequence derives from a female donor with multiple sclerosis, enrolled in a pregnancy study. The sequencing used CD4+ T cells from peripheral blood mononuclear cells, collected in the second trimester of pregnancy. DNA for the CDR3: TGTGCCAGCAGCTTATCCCGGGGCACTGAAGCTTTCTTT. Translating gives CASSLSRGTEAFF. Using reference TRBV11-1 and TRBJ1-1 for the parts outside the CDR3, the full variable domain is EAEVAQSPRYKITEKSQAVAFWCDPISGHATLYWYRQILGQGPELLVQFQDESVVDDSQLPKDRFSAERLKGVDSTLKIQPAELGDSAMYLCASSLSRGTEAFFGQGTRLTVV.